This T cell receptor (beta chain) was identified during a study of shared clonotypes between healthy human individuals. Approximately 210 ng DNA, tens of thousands of T cell genomes, went into each sorted-subset replicate PCR. Generated by immunoSEQ multiplex PCR, the TCRdb table keeps only in-frame clones and is missing some. This sample has some 2,400,000 clones; approximately 94% occur once, and the top ten carry 0.1% to 0.15%. To note about this clone: Its matching antigen is unknown.

Germline V gene data show CDR1 as SEHNR and CDR2 as FQNEAQ (reference sequence). The CDR3 spans 14 residues. Unmatched junction bases numbered 2, after V lost 5 bases and J lost 0 bases. Broader study findings: Only blood was sampled, and tissue TCR repertoires likely differ from blood ones.

The specimen was naive CD4+ T cells sorted from blood. Indicated subset: CD45RA+ positively selected. The chain is built from TRBV7-9 and TRBJ1-2, with TRBD1 identical over 8 bases. This TCR derives from a man aged 18 to 29 in good health. CDR3 residues: CASSKQGANYGYTF. The DNA of the CDR3 is TGTGCCAGCAGCAAACAGGGGGCTAACTATGGCTACACCTTC.